This TCR beta chain originates from a study of T cell responses to AZD1222 COVID-19 vaccine. Study-level points and caveats: The study identified only six AZD1222 recipients as seropositive at baseline. Researchers took repertoire samples only after the peak T cell response had come. The study found Spike-specific TCR breadth and depth rose after two AZD1222 doses.

Turning to this clone: Its antigen is currently unknown.

Profiling relied on immunoSEQ multiplex PCR, and the TCRdb table lists in-frame clones only, not all of them. The sample consists of over 100,000 clones, around 90% of them appearing once. V lost 7 bases to trimming and J lost 5 bases; unmatched junction nucleotides: 7. The CDR3 is made up of 14 amino acids. Germline values: CDR1 SNHLY, CDR2 FYNNEI. The rearrangement joins TRBV2 to TRBJ1-1; 10 bases match TRBD1. The clonotype originates from an adult in good health. The input for sequencing was peripheral blood, taken on day 0 of AZD1222 vaccination. The CDR3: CASNRDRGLTEAFF. The CDR3 bases are TGTGCCAGCAACCGAGACAGGGGGCTAACTGAAGCTTTCTTT. The full variable domain, its missing parts supplied by reference TRBV2 and TRBJ1-1, is EPEVTQTPSHQVTQMGQEVILRCVPISNHLYFYWYRQILGQKVEFLVSFYNNEISEKSEIFDDQFSVERPDGSNFTLKIRSTKLEDSAMYFCASNRDRGLTEAFFGQGTRLTVV.